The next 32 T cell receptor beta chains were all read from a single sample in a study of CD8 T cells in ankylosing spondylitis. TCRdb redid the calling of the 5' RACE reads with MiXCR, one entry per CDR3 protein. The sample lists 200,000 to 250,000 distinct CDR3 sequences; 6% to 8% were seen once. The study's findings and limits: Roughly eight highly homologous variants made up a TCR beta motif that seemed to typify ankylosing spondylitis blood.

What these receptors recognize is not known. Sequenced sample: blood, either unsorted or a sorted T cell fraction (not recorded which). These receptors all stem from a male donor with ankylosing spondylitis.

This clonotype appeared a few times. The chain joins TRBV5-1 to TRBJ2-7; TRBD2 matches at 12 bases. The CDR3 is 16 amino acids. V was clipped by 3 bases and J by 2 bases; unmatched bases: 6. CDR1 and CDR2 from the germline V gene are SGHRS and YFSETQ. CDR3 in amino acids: CASSSTSGSPPYEQYF. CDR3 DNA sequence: TGCGCCAGCAGCTCGACTAGCGGGAGCCCGCCCTACGAGCAGTACTTC.

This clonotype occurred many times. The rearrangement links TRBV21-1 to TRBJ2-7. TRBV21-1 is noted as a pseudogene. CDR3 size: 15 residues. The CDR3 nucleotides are TGTGCCAGCAGCAAGGTTTCCAGGCCCTACTACGAGCAGTACTTC. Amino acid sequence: CASSKVSRPYYEQYF.

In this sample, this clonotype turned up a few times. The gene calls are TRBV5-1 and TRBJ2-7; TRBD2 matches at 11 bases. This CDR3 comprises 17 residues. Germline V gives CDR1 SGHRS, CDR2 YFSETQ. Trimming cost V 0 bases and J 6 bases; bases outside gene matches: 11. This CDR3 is CASSLGGASGRLSEQYF. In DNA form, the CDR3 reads TGCGCCAGCAGCTTGGGTGGTGCTAGCGGGAGGTTAAGCGAGCAGTACTTC.

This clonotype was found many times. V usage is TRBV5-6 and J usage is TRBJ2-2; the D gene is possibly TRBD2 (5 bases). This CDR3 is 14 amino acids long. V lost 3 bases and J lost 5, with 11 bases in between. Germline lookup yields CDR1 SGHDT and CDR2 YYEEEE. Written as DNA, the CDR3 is TGTGCCAGCAGCTGGGGAACGGGGACCGGGGAGCTGTTTTTT. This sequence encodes CASSWGTGTGELFF.

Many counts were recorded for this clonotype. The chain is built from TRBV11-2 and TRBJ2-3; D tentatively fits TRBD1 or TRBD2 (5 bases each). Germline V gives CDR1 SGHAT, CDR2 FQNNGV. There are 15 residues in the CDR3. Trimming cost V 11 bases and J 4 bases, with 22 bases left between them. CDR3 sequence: CASNGAGQGADTQYF. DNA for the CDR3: TGTGCCTCCAACGGGGCGGGTCAAGGCGCAGATACGCAGTATTTT.

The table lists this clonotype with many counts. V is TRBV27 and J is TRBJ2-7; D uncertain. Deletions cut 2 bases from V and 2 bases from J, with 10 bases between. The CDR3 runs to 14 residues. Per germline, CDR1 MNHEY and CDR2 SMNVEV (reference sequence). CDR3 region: CASSLQERTYEQYF. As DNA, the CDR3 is TGTGCCAGCAGTTTACAGGAAAGGACCTACGAGCAGTACTTC.

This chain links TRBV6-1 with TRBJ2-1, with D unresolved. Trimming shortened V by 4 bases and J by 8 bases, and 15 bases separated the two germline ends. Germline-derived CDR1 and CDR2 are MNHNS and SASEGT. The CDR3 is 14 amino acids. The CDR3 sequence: CASSARSVPHEQFF. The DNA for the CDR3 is TGTGCCAGCAGTGCCCGGTCGGTGCCCCATGAGCAGTTCTTC.

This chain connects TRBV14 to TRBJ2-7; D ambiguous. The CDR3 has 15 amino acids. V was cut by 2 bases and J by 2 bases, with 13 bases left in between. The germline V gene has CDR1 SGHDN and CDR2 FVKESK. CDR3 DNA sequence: TGTGCCAGCAGCCAACCGCCGGCTAGGGCCTACGAGCAGTACTTC. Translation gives CASSQPPARAYEQYF.

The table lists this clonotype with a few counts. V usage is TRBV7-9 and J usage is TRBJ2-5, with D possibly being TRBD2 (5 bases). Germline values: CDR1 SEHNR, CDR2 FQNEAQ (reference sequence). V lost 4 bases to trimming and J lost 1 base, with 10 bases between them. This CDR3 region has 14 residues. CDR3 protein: CASSSRSGQETQYF. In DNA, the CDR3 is TGTGCCAGCAGCTCCCGGAGCGGCCAAGAGACCCAGTACTTC.

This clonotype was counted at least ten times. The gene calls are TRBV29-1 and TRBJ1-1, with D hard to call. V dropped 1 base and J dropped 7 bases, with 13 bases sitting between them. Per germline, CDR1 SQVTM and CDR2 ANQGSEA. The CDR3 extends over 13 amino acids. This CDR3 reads CSVEVENGFEAFF. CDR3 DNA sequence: TGCAGCGTTGAAGTAGAAAACGGATTTGAAGCTTTCTTT.

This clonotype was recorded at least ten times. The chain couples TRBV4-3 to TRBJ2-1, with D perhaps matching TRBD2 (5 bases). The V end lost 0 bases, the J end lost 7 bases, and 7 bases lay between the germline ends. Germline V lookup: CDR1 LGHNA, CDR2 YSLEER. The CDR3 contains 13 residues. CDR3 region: CASSQDPGNEQFF. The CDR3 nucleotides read TGCGCCAGCAGCCAAGATCCGGGGAATGAGCAGTTCTTC.

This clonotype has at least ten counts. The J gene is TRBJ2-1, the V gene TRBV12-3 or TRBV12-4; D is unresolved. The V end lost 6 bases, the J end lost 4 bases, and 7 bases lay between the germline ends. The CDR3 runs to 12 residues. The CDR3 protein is CASSRPYNEQFF. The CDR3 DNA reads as TGTGCCAGCAGCCGACCGTACAATGAGCAGTTCTTC.

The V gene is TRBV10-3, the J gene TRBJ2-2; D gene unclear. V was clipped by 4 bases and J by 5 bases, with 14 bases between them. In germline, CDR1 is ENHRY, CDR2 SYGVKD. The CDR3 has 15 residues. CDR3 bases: TGTGCCATCAGTGGGCAGGTTTCCGAGACCGGGGAGCTGTTTTTT. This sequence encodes CAISGQVSETGELFF.

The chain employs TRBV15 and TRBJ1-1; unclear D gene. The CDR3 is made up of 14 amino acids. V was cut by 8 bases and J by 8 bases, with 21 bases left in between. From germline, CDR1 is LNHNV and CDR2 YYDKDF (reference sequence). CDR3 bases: TGTGCCACCTTTGGCGGGCGAGTCGGGTCGGAAGCTTTCTTT. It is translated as CATFGGRVGSEAFF.

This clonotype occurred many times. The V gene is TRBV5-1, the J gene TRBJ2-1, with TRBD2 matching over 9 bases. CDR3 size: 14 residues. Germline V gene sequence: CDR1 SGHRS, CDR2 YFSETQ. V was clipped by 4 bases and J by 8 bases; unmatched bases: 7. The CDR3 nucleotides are TGCGCCAGCAGCCCAAGGACTAGCGCCGATGAGCAGTTCTTC. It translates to CASSPRTSADEQFF.

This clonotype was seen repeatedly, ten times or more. The CDR3 coding sequence is TGTGCCAGCAGCCTGCGAGCGTTCAGCTCCTACAATGAGCAGTTCTTC. Residues: CASSLRAFSSYNEQFF. The V and J genes are TRBV7-9 and TRBJ2-1; D gene unclear. Germline loops: CDR1 SEHNR, CDR2 FQNEAQ (reference sequence). The CDR3 totals 16 residues. Between the trimmed V and J ends, which lost 5 bases and 0 bases, there was a span of 14 bases.

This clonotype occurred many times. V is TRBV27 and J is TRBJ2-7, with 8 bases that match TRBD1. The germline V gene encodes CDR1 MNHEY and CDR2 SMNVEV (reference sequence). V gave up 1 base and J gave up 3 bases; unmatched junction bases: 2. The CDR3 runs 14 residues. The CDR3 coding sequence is TGTGCCAGCAGTTTATTTGGACAGGGCTACGAGCAGTACTTC. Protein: CASSLFGQGYEQYF.

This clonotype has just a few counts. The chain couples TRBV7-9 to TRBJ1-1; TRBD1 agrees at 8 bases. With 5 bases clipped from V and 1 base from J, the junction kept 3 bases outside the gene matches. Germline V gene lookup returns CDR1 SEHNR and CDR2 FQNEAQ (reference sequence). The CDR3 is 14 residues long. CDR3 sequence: CASSTGTGNTEAFF. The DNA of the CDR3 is TGTGCCAGCAGCACAGGGACAGGGAACACTGAAGCTTTCTTT.

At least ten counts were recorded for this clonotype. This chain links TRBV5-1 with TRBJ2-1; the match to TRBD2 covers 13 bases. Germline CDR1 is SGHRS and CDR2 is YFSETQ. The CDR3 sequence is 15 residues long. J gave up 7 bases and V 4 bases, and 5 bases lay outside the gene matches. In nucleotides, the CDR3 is TGCGCCAGCAGCCCCGGGACTAGCGGGACGAATGAGCAGTTCTTC. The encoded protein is CASSPGTSGTNEQFF.

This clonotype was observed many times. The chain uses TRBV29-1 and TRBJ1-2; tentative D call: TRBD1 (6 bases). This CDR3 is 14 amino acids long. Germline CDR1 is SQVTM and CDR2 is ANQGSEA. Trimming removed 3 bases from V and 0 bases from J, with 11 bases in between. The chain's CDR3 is CSVDGRGTNYGYTF. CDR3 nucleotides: TGCAGCGTTGATGGGAGGGGGACTAACTATGGCTACACCTTC.

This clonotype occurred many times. CDR3 sequence (DNA): TGTGCCAGCAGCCCAGGAGGGACCTACGAGCAGTACTTC. This encodes CASSPGGTYEQYF. The rearrangement joins TRBV3-1 to TRBJ2-7; possibly TRBD2 for D (6 bases). Germline lookup yields CDR1 LGHDT and CDR2 YNNKEL (reference sequence). The V and J ends lost 4 bases and 2 bases respectively, with 9 bases between them. The CDR3 totals 13 residues.

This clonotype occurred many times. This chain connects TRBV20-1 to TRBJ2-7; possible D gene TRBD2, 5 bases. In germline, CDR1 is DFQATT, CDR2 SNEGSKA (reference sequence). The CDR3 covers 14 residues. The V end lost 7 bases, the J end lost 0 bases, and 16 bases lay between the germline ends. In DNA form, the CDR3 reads TGCAGTGTTCGGGCCTCGAGGGCCTCCTACGAGCAGTACTTC. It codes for CSVRASRASYEQYF.

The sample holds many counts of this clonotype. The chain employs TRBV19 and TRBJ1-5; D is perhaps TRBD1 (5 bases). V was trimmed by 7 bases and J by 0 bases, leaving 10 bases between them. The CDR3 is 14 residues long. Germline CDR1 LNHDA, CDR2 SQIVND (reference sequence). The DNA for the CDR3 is TGTGCCAGTACCGGACATTTTAGCAATCAGCCCCAGCATTTT. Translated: CASTGHFSNQPQHF.

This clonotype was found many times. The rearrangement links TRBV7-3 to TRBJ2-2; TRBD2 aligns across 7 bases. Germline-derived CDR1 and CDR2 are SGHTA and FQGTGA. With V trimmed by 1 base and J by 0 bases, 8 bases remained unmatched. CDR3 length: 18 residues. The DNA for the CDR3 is TGTGCCAGCAGCTTAATAGGGACCGGGGGGACGAACACCGGGGAGCTGTTTTTT. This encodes CASSLIGTGGTNTGELFF.

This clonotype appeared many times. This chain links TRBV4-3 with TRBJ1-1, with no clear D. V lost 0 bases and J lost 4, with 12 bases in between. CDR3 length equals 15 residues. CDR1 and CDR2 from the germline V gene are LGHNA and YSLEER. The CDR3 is CASSQERIAATEAFF. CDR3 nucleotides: TGCGCCAGCAGCCAAGAAAGAATTGCCGCCACTGAAGCTTTCTTT.

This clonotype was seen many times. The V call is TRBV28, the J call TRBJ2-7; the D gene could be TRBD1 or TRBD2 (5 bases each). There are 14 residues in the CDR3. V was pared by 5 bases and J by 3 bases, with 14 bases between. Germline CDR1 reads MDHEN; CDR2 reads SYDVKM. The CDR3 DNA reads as TGTGCCAGCAGTCCGTCCCGGGGCTTCTACGAGCAGTACTTC. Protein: CASSPSRGFYEQYF.

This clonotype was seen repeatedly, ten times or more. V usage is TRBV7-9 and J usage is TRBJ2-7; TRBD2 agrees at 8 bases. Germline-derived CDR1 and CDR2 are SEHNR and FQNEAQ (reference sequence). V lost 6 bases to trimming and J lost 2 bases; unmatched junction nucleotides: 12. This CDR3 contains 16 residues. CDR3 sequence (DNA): TGTGCCAGCAGTTCAACCACTAGCGGTAAAGCCTACGAGCAGTACTTC. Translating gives CASSSTTSGKAYEQYF.

CDR3 protein: CASSVGRVNTEAFF. The CDR3 region has the DNA TGTGCCAGCAGCGTAGGTCGGGTGAACACTGAAGCTTTCTTT. The rearrangement links TRBV9 to TRBJ1-1; D is undetermined. The ends were cut back, 0 bases at V and 0 bases at J, with 6 bases in the middle. This CDR3 has 14 amino acids. Germline-derived CDR1 and CDR2 are SGDLS and YYNGEE.

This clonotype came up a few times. DNA of the CDR3: TGCAGTGCTTCCCGGATCGCAGATGGGTATGGCTACACCTTC. Amino acids: CSASRIADGYGYTF. The chain employs TRBV20-1 and TRBJ1-2; D not certain. CDR1 is DFQATT, CDR2 SNEGSKA, per germline (reference sequence). There are 14 residues in the CDR3. V was trimmed by 5 bases and J by 5 bases, leaving 18 bases between them.

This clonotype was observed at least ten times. The CDR3 region is CASSPGGQIYEQYF. The CDR3 DNA is TGTGCCAGCTCACCTGGAGGACAGATCTACGAGCAGTACTTC. This chain joins TRBV18 and TRBJ2-7; possible D gene TRBD1, 6 bases. Germline-derived CDR1 and CDR2 are KGHSH and LQKENI. The length of the CDR3 is 14 residues. Trimming took 3 bases from V and 3 from J, leaving 12 bases between them.

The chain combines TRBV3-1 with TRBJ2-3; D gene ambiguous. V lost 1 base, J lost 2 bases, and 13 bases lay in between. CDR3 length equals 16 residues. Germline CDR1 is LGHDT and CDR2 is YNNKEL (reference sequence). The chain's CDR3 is CASSQAGRISTDTQYF. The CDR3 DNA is TGTGCCAGCAGCCAAGCCGGGCGTATCTCCACAGATACGCAGTATTTT.

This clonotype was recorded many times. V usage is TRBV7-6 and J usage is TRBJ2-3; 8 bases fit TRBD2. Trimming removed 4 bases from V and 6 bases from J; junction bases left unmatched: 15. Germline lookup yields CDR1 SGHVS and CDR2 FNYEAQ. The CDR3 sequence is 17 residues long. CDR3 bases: TGTGCCAGCAGCTCGCTAATAGCGGGACATTCACGGGATACGCAGTATTTT. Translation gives CASSSLIAGHSRDTQYF.